This TCR beta chain appears in the sequencing data of a study of cytomegalovirus exposure and HLA in healthy donors (dated by TCRdb to the late 2010s). Turning to the overall study: According to a later analysis, one platform produced both the roughly 120 validation repertoires and the 666 repertoires of the first cohort. The aim of the study was to test whether cataloging public T cell receptors could identify signatures of past pathogen exposure. High-throughput TCR immunosequencing, statistical association of individual TCRs with disease status, and machine learning were combined to predict cytomegalovirus infection status. Along with the approximately 700-subject first cohort, a separate validation cohort of over 90 different subjects was used.

In the germline V gene, CDR1 corresponds to SGHRS and CDR2 to YFSETQ. Including the terminal cysteine and phenylalanine, the CDR3 comprises 16 residues. Of the read, only the CDR3 DNA is kept; its 48 bases are in frame from base 1. V loses 4 bases of germline sequence and J loses 0 bases, and the interval between the two ends is 13 bases. Separate from the approximately 700-subject first cohort, the validation cohort of around 130 subjects was the group to which the donors belonged. The library was made by the immunoSEQ multiplex PCR assay. The original methods were these. A statistical classification framework was built for diagnosing cytomegalovirus status from the catalog of TCR beta chain sequences. The table was pulled from immuneACCESS by TCRdb, which kept in-frame rearrangements only. Such tables lose some clones; where checked, under half of the loss comes from unresolved V genes, and the rest has no known cause. D and trimming were read from the DNA, whereas the V and J calls and clone size are those reported in that table. Across this sample there are 150,000 or so clones, with approximately 90% seen only once. Clones ranked in the top ten supply approximately 1.5% of the sample.

Broader findings and caveats from the paper: The classifier was reported to diagnose cytomegalovirus status with high specificity and sensitivity in both the original cohort and the validation cohort. According to the authors, the approach could potentially be generalized to other disease states and immunological phenotypes. The study gave a list of about 170 TCR beta chains associated with cytomegalovirus. Subsequent analysis determined that TCRs grouped into clusters in the first cohort also showed a tendency toward co-occurrence across the approximately 120 validation repertoires, and 85% to 95% of cluster scores exceeded 0. All 120 or so repertoires were used to score co-occurrence in the validation cohort in a later analysis, because that analysis had no HLA typing for the cohort. While some public TCRs were present in many individuals, most TCR sequences turned up only very rarely across donors. A few of the identified cytomegalovirus-associated TCR beta chains were confirmed in vitro to be specific for cytomegalovirus antigens.

As regards this clone: What this receptor recognizes is not known. Base quality data are lacking; no much larger clone is found one base away.

The receptor's source is a woman aged 25-40 years in good health and CMV-seronegative. The chain is assembled from TRBV5-1 and TRBJ2-2; the D gene is possibly TRBD1, with 5 bases matching. The sequenced material came from PBMCs. CDR3 sequence: CASSLTGKPNTGELFF. The DNA sequence reads TGCGCCAGCAGCCTCACAGGCAAACCGAACACCGGGGAGCTGTTTTTT.